Listed here are 29 T cell receptor beta chains from one sample, sequenced in a study of shared clonotypes between healthy human individuals. Sequencing was performed with immunoSEQ multiplex PCR; in TCRdb, only in-frame clones are kept and a portion is missing. This sample has around 690,000 clones, with less than 95% found just once. The sample was memory CD8+ T cells from PBMCs. Documented subset: CD45RO+ cells pooled with CCR7-negative TemRA cells. The receptors stem from a man younger than 30 in good health. Some clones in this sample may be carry-over from other donors' samples.

The chain has TRBV7-9 and TRBJ1-2; 12 positions match TRBD1. Per the germline V gene, CDR1 is SEHNR and CDR2 is FQNEAQ (reference sequence). J gave up 6 bases and V 5 bases, and 10 bases lay outside the gene matches. The length of the CDR3 is 16 residues. As DNA, the CDR3 is TGTGCCAGCAGCCCCCGGGACAGGGGGCCCAATGATGGCTACACCTTC. It yields the protein CASSPRDRGPNDGYTF.

The V and J genes are TRBV13 and TRBJ2-4, with D possibly TRBD1 on 6 matching bases. This CDR3 comprises 17 residues. V lost 0 bases, J lost 2 bases, and 14 bases lay in between. Germline assignment: CDR1 PRHDT and CDR2 FYEKMQ (reference sequence). The CDR3 DNA sequence: TGTGCCAGCAGCTTAGGCCCCGAGGACAGTTCCAAAAACATTCAGTACTTC. It translates to CASSLGPEDSSKNIQYF. Full variable domain (remainder filled in from reference TRBV13 and TRBJ2-4): AAGVIQSPRHLIKEKRETATLKCYPIPRHDTVYWYQQGPGQDPQFLISFYEKMQSDKGSIPDRFSAQQFSDYHSELNMSSLELGDSALYFCASSLGPEDSSKNIQYFGAGTRLSVL.

The chain is built from TRBV7-9 and TRBJ2-1; D is perhaps TRBD1 (5 bases). The CDR3 loop spans 12 amino acids. Germline CDR1 reads SEHNR; CDR2 reads FQNEAQ (reference sequence). The germline V and J ends were trimmed by 5 bases and 6 bases, with 8 bases remaining between them. The CDR3 bases are TGTGCCAGCAGCGAAAGGGGCAATGAGCAGTTCTTC. Amino acid sequence: CASSERGNEQFF.

V gene TRBV13 combines with J gene TRBJ2-1, with 11 bases fitting TRBD2. The CDR3 length is 17 residues. Germline V gives CDR1 PRHDT, CDR2 FYEKMQ (reference sequence). The ends lost 4 bases at V and 4 bases at J; junction bases unmatched: 9. The CDR3 sequence is CASSSLSASGRYNEQFF. Written as DNA, the CDR3 is TGTGCCAGCAGCTCCCTTTCGGCTAGCGGGAGGTACAATGAGCAGTTCTTC.

This clone was recorded once. The chain joins TRBV4-1 to TRBJ1-4, with D unresolved. Trimming shortened V by 0 bases and J by 7 bases, and 12 bases separated the two germline ends. Germline values: CDR1 MGHRA, CDR2 YSYEKL. The CDR3 is 15 amino acids. The CDR3, as DNA: TGCGCCAGCAGCCAAGATCGAGGTCGCCTTGAAAAACTGTTTTTT. Encoded protein: CASSQDRGRLEKLFF.

This chain links TRBV5-6 with TRBJ2-3, with 7 bases matching TRBD1. Trimming took 4 bases from V and 2 from J; bases not matched to a gene: 7. This CDR3 has 15 residues. Germline CDR1 reads SGHDT; CDR2 reads YYEEEE. The CDR3 protein is CASSPGQDFTDTQYF. CDR3 sequence (DNA): TGTGCCAGCAGCCCTGGACAGGACTTCACAGATACGCAGTATTTT.

The chain couples TRBV2 to TRBJ2-4; D is unresolved. V was trimmed by 3 bases and J by 2 bases, leaving 11 bases between them. Germline CDR1 and CDR2: SNHLY and FYNNEI. This CDR3 comprises 15 residues. Here the CDR3 reads CASSDLVGTKNIQYF. The CDR3, as DNA: TGTGCCAGCAGTGATCTAGTTGGAACCAAAAACATTCAGTACTTC. The full variable domain, completed using reference TRBV2 and TRBJ2-4, is EPEVTQTPSHQVTQMGQEVILRCVPISNHLYFYWYRQILGQKVEFLVSFYNNEISEKSEIFDDQFSVERPDGSNFTLKIRSTKLEDSAMYFCASSDLVGTKNIQYFGAGTRLSVL.

The chain combines TRBV2 with TRBJ1-2; D perhaps matches TRBD1 (5 bases). Trimming took off 6 bases at V and 4 bases at J, with 15 bases between the two ends. The CDR3 extends over 14 amino acids. Germline values: CDR1 SNHLY, CDR2 FYNNEI. The CDR3 coding sequence is TGTGCCAGCAGAGAAACAGGAGGCCCCTATGGCTACACCTTC. It translates to CASRETGGPYGYTF.

This chain joins TRBV7-8 and TRBJ1-1; tentative D call: TRBD1 (5 bases). From germline, CDR1 is SGHVS and CDR2 FQNEAQ. Trimming took 5 bases from V and 4 from J, leaving 11 bases between them. The CDR3 runs 13 residues. In nucleotides, the CDR3 is TGTGCCAGCAGCCCCGGAAGGGGCACTGAAGCTTTCTTT. Its protein is CASSPGRGTEAFF.

This clone was seen a few times. V and J are TRBV18 and TRBJ1-2, with D tentatively TRBD1 (6 bases). Germline CDR1 is KGHSH and CDR2 is LQKENI. This CDR3 has 15 residues. V shed 1 base and J shed 5 bases, with 14 bases lying between them. CDR3 sequence: CASSPQWTDQYGYTF. Written as DNA, the CDR3 is TGTGCCAGCTCACCACAGTGGACAGATCAGTATGGCTACACCTTC.

The chain uses TRBV15 and TRBJ1-4; D possibly corresponds to TRBD1 (5 bases). The CDR3 runs to 14 residues. The V gene's germline CDR1 is LNHNV and CDR2 YYDKDF (reference sequence). V lost 5 bases and J 4 bases, leaving 11 bases between the germline ends. CDR3 protein: CATSLGRDNEKLFF. CDR3 bases: TGTGCCACCAGCCTGGGACGGGATAATGAAAAACTGTTTTTT.

Remarks on this clone: At one end the junction does not follow the germline gene, possibly because of a read error. This sample also contains other DNA sequences that code for the same CDR3. The chain combines TRBV5-6 with TRBJ1-2; D is possibly TRBD1 (5 bases). The germline gives CDR1 SGHDT, CDR2 YYEEEE. CDR3 length: 14 amino acids. The DNA for the CDR3 is TGTGCCAGTAGCTTCTCGGGGGTGGCTCGTGGCTACACCTTC. This codes for CASSFSGVARGYTF.

In this sample, this clone turned up a few times. The chain links TRBV13 to TRBJ2-3, with 9 bases lining up with TRBD2. The trim removed 0 bases at V and 4 bases at J, leaving 5 bases unmatched. Germline-derived CDR1 and CDR2 are PRHDT and FYEKMQ (reference sequence). CDR3 length: 16 residues. The chain's CDR3 is CASSLGRLAVSDTQYF. CDR3 nucleotides: TGTGCCAGCAGCTTAGGTCGACTAGCGGTCTCAGATACGCAGTATTTT.

The V call is TRBV19, the J call TRBJ2-7, with 7 bases identical to TRBD2. The CDR3 runs 15 residues. Losses at the gene ends were 3 bases for V and 2 bases for J; bases not matched to a gene: 7. Germline values: CDR1 LNHDA, CDR2 SQIVND (reference sequence). CDR3 bases: TGTGCCAGTAGTATCGGGGGAGGGAATACCTACGAGCAGTACTTC. Protein product: CASSIGGGNTYEQYF.

The genes are TRBV11-2 and TRBJ2-7; possibly TRBD2 for D (5 bases). This CDR3 has 13 amino acids. Trimming left V 4 bases short and J 0 bases short, with 7 bases between. Germline loops: CDR1 SGHAT, CDR2 FQNNGV. CDR3 nucleotide sequence: TGTGCCAGCAGCTCAACTAGCTCCTACGAGCAGTACTTC. It is translated as CASSSTSSYEQYF.

The chain combines TRBV29-1 with TRBJ2-7; D is undetermined. The CDR3 covers 11 residues. V lost 7 bases to trimming and J lost 3 bases, with 10 bases between them. Per germline, CDR1 SQVTM and CDR2 ANQGSEA. CDR3 coding DNA: TGCAGCGGGGGTAATTTCTACGAGCAGTACTTC. Translating it yields CSGGNFYEQYF.

This chain links TRBV6-4 with TRBJ2-7; the D is unclear. Germline CDR1 MRHNA, CDR2 SNTAGT. This CDR3 spans 14 amino acids. Trimming shortened V by 5 bases and J by 2 bases, and 13 bases separated the two germline ends. CDR3 sequence reads: CASSKYKGTYEQYF. The DNA of the CDR3 is TGTGCCAGCAGTAAGTATAAAGGGACCTACGAGCAGTACTTC.

Turning to this clone: The same CDR3 can be traced to other DNA sequences in this sample. The rearrangement links TRBV5-4 to TRBJ2-7, with 14 bases that match TRBD2. This CDR3 comprises 15 residues. Germline CDR1 and CDR2: SGHNT and YYREEE (reference sequence). The V gene end was trimmed by 3 bases and the J gene end by 3 bases; junction bases not matched to a gene: 2. CDR3 nucleotides: TGTGCCAGCAGCTCGGGGACTAGCGGGAGCTACGAGCAGTACTTC. Protein: CASSSGTSGSYEQYF.

V is TRBV5-1 and J is TRBJ2-7; 7 positions agree with TRBD1. CDR1 SGHRS and CDR2 YFSETQ come from the germline V gene. The CDR3 sequence is 13 residues long. Germline trimming cut 4 bases from V and 0 bases from J; bases unmatched to any gene: 1. CDR3 DNA sequence: TGCGCCAGCAGCGACAGGGCCTCCTACGAGCAGTACTTC. It yields the protein CASSDRASYEQYF.

V and J are TRBV30 and TRBJ2-4; D is ambiguous. The ends were cut back, 2 bases at V and 5 bases at J, with 4 bases in the middle. The CDR3 spans 11 residues. Germline V lookup: CDR1 GTSNPN, CDR2 SVGIG (reference sequence). Written as DNA, the CDR3 is TGTGCCTGGAGTACGGAAAACATTCAGTACTTC. Protein: CAWSTENIQYF.

CDR3 in amino acids: CASSFLPVNRGNTGELFF. The CDR3 nucleotides are TGCGCCAGCAGCTTCCTTCCCGTAAACAGGGGAAACACCGGGGAGCTGTTTTTT. The genes are TRBV5-1 and TRBJ2-2; 7 bases align to TRBD1. From germline, CDR1 is SGHRS and CDR2 YFSETQ. The CDR3 covers 18 residues. The ends lost 2 bases at V and 2 bases at J; junction bases unmatched: 12.

The chain joins TRBV11-2 to TRBJ2-7, with D uncertain. Trimming stripped 0 bases from V and 4 bases from J, with 10 bases between. The CDR3 length is 14 residues. The germline V gene has CDR1 SGHAT and CDR2 FQNNGV. CDR3 nucleotides: TGTGCCAGCAGCTTAGATTACGGACGTTACGAGCAGTACTTC. The encoded protein is CASSLDYGRYEQYF.

The chain joins TRBV7-8 to TRBJ1-4; possible D gene TRBD1, 5 bases. The germline CDR1 and CDR2 sequences are SGHVS and FQNEAQ. This CDR3 has 16 amino acids. With 0 bases removed from V and 4 bases from J, the gap between germline ends came to 12 bases. CDR3 amino acids: CASSLASRQINEKLFF. CDR3 bases: TGTGCCAGCAGCTTAGCCTCCCGACAGATTAATGAAAAACTGTTTTTT.

V gene TRBV6-1 combines with J gene TRBJ1-1; D is undetermined. The CDR3 is made up of 15 amino acids. Trimming left V 3 bases short and J 5 bases short, with 16 bases between. In germline, CDR1 is MNHNS, CDR2 SASEGT. CDR3 nucleotides: TGTGCCAGCAGTGACTTGGGGTGGGAGGGAACTGAAGCTTTCTTT. As protein: CASSDLGWEGTEAFF.

This clone was counted only a few times. Other DNA sequences in the sample encode the same CDR3. The chain combines TRBV9 with TRBJ1-5; tentatively, D is TRBD1 (6 bases). This CDR3 comprises 15 residues. V lost 0 bases and J lost 4, with 11 bases in between. CDR1 and CDR2 from the germline V gene are SGDLS and YYNGEE. The CDR3 protein is CASSVGGAVNQPQHF. CDR3 nucleotide sequence: TGTGCCAGCAGCGTAGGGGGGGCTGTAAATCAGCCCCAGCATTTT. Combining the CDR3 with reference TRBV9 and TRBJ1-5 gives the whole variable domain DSGVTQTPKHLITATGQRVTLRCSPRSGDLSVYWYQQSLDQGLQFLIQYYNGEERAKGNILERFSAQQFPDLHSELNLSSLELGDSALYFCASSVGGAVNQPQHFGDGTRLSIL.

The chain links TRBV28 to TRBJ2-5; D ambiguous. The CDR3 is made up of 10 amino acids. CDR1 MDHEN and CDR2 SYDVKM come from the germline V gene. Deletions cut 8 bases from V and 6 bases from J, with 7 bases between. CDR3 amino acids: CASESQTQYF. DNA of the CDR3: TGTGCCAGCGAGAGCCAGACCCAGTACTTC.

The V call is TRBV27, the J call TRBJ2-1; TRBD2 matches 7 bases. Trimming cost V 7 bases and J 2 bases; bases outside gene matches: 14. The length of the CDR3 is 17 residues. Germline V gene data show CDR1 as MNHEY and CDR2 as SMNVEV (reference sequence). The CDR3 loop reads CASNLSGGRGTYNEQFF. DNA for the CDR3: TGTGCCAGCAACTTGAGCGGTGGGCGGGGGACCTACAATGAGCAGTTCTTC.

With respect to this clone: The likely explanation is a read error, given a far larger clone one base away. V gene TRBV10-3 combines with J gene TRBJ2-4; the match to TRBD2 covers 7 bases. The CDR3 runs to 14 residues. Germline V gene lookup returns CDR1 ENHRY and CDR2 SYGVKD. V was clipped by 4 bases and J by 8 bases; unmatched bases: 8. The CDR3 DNA is TGTGCCATCAGTGGGGGTCGCGGGAGACACATTCAGTACTTC. The encoded protein is CAISGGRGRHIQYF.

The V gene is TRBV5-4, the J gene TRBJ2-5, with D tentatively TRBD2 (6 bases). Germline V gene data show CDR1 as SGHNT and CDR2 as YYREEE (reference sequence). The V and J ends lost 4 bases and 5 bases respectively, with 24 bases between them. The CDR3 has 17 amino acids. This chain's CDR3 is CASSPRPPGALQETQYF. For the CDR3, the DNA is TGTGCCAGCAGCCCCCGTCCACCGGGAGCTCTCCAGGAGACCCAGTACTTC.